This passage covers 17 T cell receptor beta chains from one sample sequenced in a study of T cell changes during pregnancy in multiple sclerosis. Sequenced by immunoSEQ multiplex PCR; TCRdb stores in-frame clones only, minus some. There are 40,000 or so clones in the sample; 90% occur only once, and roughly 0.5% lies in the top ten. The sample consisted of CD4+ T cells from peripheral blood mononuclear cells, taken in the first trimester of pregnancy. These receptors were collected from a female donor in good health, enrolled as a control in a pregnancy study.

The chain employs TRBV27 and TRBJ2-7; 9 bases agree with TRBD1. V dropped 0 bases and J dropped 6; count of bases not matched to a gene: 6. The CDR3 length is 15 residues. CDR1 MNHEY and CDR2 SMNVEV come from the germline V gene (reference sequence). CDR3 nucleotide sequence: TGTGCCAGCAGTTTATCCCAGGGACAGGGATCCGAGCAGTACTTC. As protein: CASSLSQGQGSEQYF.

The chain combines TRBV30 with TRBJ1-6, with 8 bases aligning to TRBD1. The germline V gene has CDR1 GTSNPN and CDR2 SVGIG (reference sequence). The CDR3 is made up of 16 amino acids. The V segment lost 2 bases and the J segment 5 bases; nucleotides outside the gene matches: 8. The CDR3 protein is CAWSPSGTGDNSPLHF. The CDR3 DNA reads as TGTGCCTGGAGTCCTTCCGGGACAGGCGATAATTCACCCCTCCACTTT.

This chain links TRBV7-2 with TRBJ2-3; D call uncertain. The CDR3 has 15 residues. Germline V gene lookup returns CDR1 SGHTA and CDR2 FQGNSA. Trimming cost V 5 bases and J 2 bases, with 14 bases left between them. The CDR3 region is CASSIVGHPTDTQYF. The CDR3 nucleotides are TGTGCCAGCAGCATCGTCGGTCACCCCACAGATACGCAGTATTTT. Looking up the rest from reference TRBV7-2 and TRBJ2-3 gives the full variable domain: GAGVSQSPSNKVTEKGKDVELRCDPISGHTALYWYRQSLGQGLEFLIYFQGNSAPDKSGLPSDRFSAERTGGSVSTLTIQRTQQEDSAVYLCASSIVGHPTDTQYFGPGTRLTVL.

This chain connects TRBV5-4 to TRBJ2-7; 8 positions agree with TRBD2. The CDR3 has 15 residues. Germline CDR1 and CDR2: SGHNT and YYREEE (reference sequence). V was pared by 0 bases and J by 2 bases, with 4 bases of the junction left unmatched. The CDR3 sequence is CASSLDQRGPYEQYF. CDR3 nucleotides: TGTGCCAGCAGCTTGGATCAGCGGGGGCCCTACGAGCAGTACTTC.

Details on this clone: One junction end disagrees with the germline gene, perhaps due to a read error. The chain has TRBV7-7 and TRBJ2-1; 9 positions agree with TRBD1. Looked up from germline, CDR1 is SSHAT and CDR2 is FNYEAQ (reference sequence). The CDR3 sequence is 15 residues long. CDR3 in DNA: TGTGCTAGCAGCTTCGAACAGGGGGCGTGGAATGAGCAGTTCTTC. As protein: CASSFEQGAWNEQFF.

The chain is built from TRBV7-2 and TRBJ1-1; TRBD1 might be the D (6 bases). CDR3 length: 14 residues. V was shortened by 2 bases and J by 8 bases, with 15 bases between the two germline ends. In germline, CDR1 is SGHTA, CDR2 FQGNSA. The CDR3 region has the DNA TGTGCCAGCAGCTTAAATTTAGGCGGGGGCGAAGCTTTCTTT. This translates into CASSLNLGGGEAFF.

The V gene is TRBV28, the J gene TRBJ1-1, with 9 bases aligning to TRBD1. This CDR3 spans 13 amino acids. Germline CDR1 MDHEN, CDR2 SYDVKM. Unmatched junction bases numbered 5, after V lost 8 bases and J lost 4 bases. The CDR3 region is CASRGQGVTEAFF. The CDR3 DNA reads TGTGCCAGCCGGGGACAGGGCGTCACTGAAGCTTTCTTT.

The chain recombines TRBV19 with TRBJ1-1, with 7 bases fitting TRBD1. The length of the CDR3 is 10 residues. CDR1 and CDR2 from the germline V gene are LNHDA and SQIVND (reference sequence). Unmatched junction bases numbered 0, after V lost 4 bases and J lost 10 bases. The CDR3 protein is CASSNRGAFF. Here the CDR3 DNA reads TGTGCCAGTAGTAACAGGGGAGCTTTCTTT.

The chain carries TRBV15 and TRBJ1-2; D gene unclear. V shed 0 bases and J shed 4 bases, with 3 bases lying between them. The length of the CDR3 is 12 residues. CDR1 LNHNV and CDR2 YYDKDF come from the germline V gene (reference sequence). The CDR3: CATSRESYGYTF. The CDR3 coding sequence is TGTGCCACCAGCAGAGAGAGCTATGGCTACACCTTC.

The chain links TRBV5-6 to TRBJ2-2, with 7 bases matching TRBD2. Trimming cost V 4 bases and J 6 bases; bases outside gene matches: 12. The CDR3 totals 16 residues. Germline lookup yields CDR1 SGHDT and CDR2 YYEEEE. The CDR3 coding sequence is TGTGCCAGCAGCCTGGATCCCGGGGGGAGAGCCGGGGAGCTGTTTTTT. Encoded protein: CASSLDPGGRAGELFF.

The V call is TRBV29-1, the J call TRBJ1-2; 11 bases agree with TRBD1. The length of the CDR3 is 12 residues. Germline-derived CDR1 and CDR2 are SQVTM and ANQGSEA. J lost 6 bases, V lost 6 bases, and 3 bases had no gene match. The CDR3 sequence is CSVGQGVDGYTF. The CDR3 bases are TGCAGCGTGGGACAGGGGGTTGATGGCTACACCTTC.

The rearrangement uses TRBV2 and TRBJ2-7, with D perhaps matching TRBD1 (5 bases). Looked up from germline, CDR1 is SNHLY and CDR2 is FYNNEI. The CDR3 contains 15 residues. V was shortened by 7 bases and J by 1 base, with 17 bases between the two germline ends. CDR3 nucleotide sequence: TGTGCCAGCATCCGAGAGACAGTTTTTTCCTACGAGCAGTACTTC. The encoded protein is CASIRETVFSYEQYF.

The rearrangement links TRBV7-9 to TRBJ2-2, with D possibly being TRBD2 (5 bases). Germline CDR1 is SEHNR and CDR2 is FQNEAQ (reference sequence). Trimming took 5 bases from V and 0 from J, leaving 16 bases between them. This CDR3 comprises 17 residues. Here the CDR3 reads CASSPPRGASNTGELFF. CDR3 bases: TGTGCCAGCAGCCCCCCTCGGGGAGCATCGAACACCGGGGAGCTGTTTTTT.

The CDR3 protein is CASSKTGGVGSPLHF. CDR3 coding DNA: TGTGCCAGCTCAAAAACAGGGGGCGTTGGATCACCCCTCCACTTT. The rearrangement uses TRBV18 and TRBJ1-6, with 9 bases aligning to TRBD1. The CDR3 is 15 residues long. Unmatched junction bases numbered 9, after V lost 5 bases and J lost 10 bases. CDR1 KGHSH and CDR2 LQKENI come from the germline V gene.

This rearrangement joins TRBV4-2 to TRBJ1-6; maybe TRBD1 (5 bases). Per the germline V gene, CDR1 is LGHNA and CDR2 is YNFKEQ. V shed 1 base and J shed 5 bases, with 9 bases lying between them. The CDR3 extends over 15 amino acids. CDR3 protein: CASSQVQGNNSPLHF. CDR3 nucleotide sequence: TGTGCCAGCAGCCAAGTTCAGGGAAATAATTCACCCCTCCACTTT.

This clone was picked up one time. The chain carries TRBV28 and TRBJ2-3; 12 bases agree with TRBD2. The V gene end was trimmed by 5 bases and the J gene end by 6 bases; junction bases not matched to a gene: 9. Germline V gene lookup returns CDR1 MDHEN and CDR2 SYDVKM. The CDR3 spans 16 residues. CDR3 coding DNA: TGTGCCAGCAGTCCATCGACTAGCGGGGGCTGGGATACGCAGTATTTT. Protein product: CASSPSTSGGWDTQYF.

Only one count was recorded for this clone. The chain employs TRBV7-6 and TRBJ2-3; D remains ambiguous. The V end was cut by 1 base, the J end by 2 bases, with 13 bases between. Germline V lookup: CDR1 SGHVS, CDR2 FNYEAQ. The CDR3 loop spans 16 amino acids. The CDR3 spells CASSLEVGSNTDTQYF. CDR3 DNA sequence: TGTGCCAGCAGCTTAGAGGTCGGTAGCAACACAGATACGCAGTATTTT. The full variable domain, its missing parts supplied by reference TRBV7-6 and TRBJ2-3, is GAGVSQSPRYKVTKRGQDVALRCDPISGHVSLYWYRQALGQGPEFLTYFNYEAQQDKSGLPNDRFSAERPEGSISTLTIQRTEQRDSAMYRCASSLEVGSNTDTQYFGPGTRLTVL.